These T cell receptor beta chains were read from a single sample in a study of cytomegalovirus exposure and HLA in healthy donors. Measured with immunoSEQ multiplex PCR; TCRdb has only the in-frame clones, and not every one. The data hold 150,000 or so clones, with around three quarters observed a single time. The sample taken for sequencing was PBMCs. Source of these receptors: a man in his fifties in good health and CMV-seropositive. The CDR3 runs from the conserved cysteine through the conserved F or W. D genes are given only for firm matches. Not every row has a clone size; where given, it reads once, few, many or a size class.

D,J,size,V,DNA,CDR3
TRBD1,TRBJ1-4,-,TRBV4-3,TGCGCCAGCAGCCAAGGACAGGGACGCGATGAAAAACTGTTTTTT,CASSQGQGRDEKLFF
-,TRBJ1-3,-,TRBV6-6,TGTGCCAGCATCCAGGCCGCCACCATATATTTT,CASIQAATIYF
TRBD2,TRBJ2-5,once,TRBV9,TGTGCCAGCAGCGTAGGATCTAGCGGGGGCGGCAAAGAGACCCAGTACTTC,CASSVGSSGGGKETQYF
-,TRBJ2-2,-,TRBV7-6,TGTGCCAGCAGCCCCCCCCACTTGAGCGACGGGGAGCTGTTTTTT,CASSPPHLSDGELFF
-,TRBJ2-7,-,TRBV6-5,TGTGCCAGCAGTTACAATGGAGGGGAGCAGTACTTC,CASSYNGGEQYF
-,TRBJ2-7,-,TRBV7-2,TGTGCCAGCACCCTTCGGGGGACAGACCACTACGAGCAGTACTTC,CASTLRGTDHYEQYF
TRBD1,TRBJ1-2,-,TRBV5-1,TGCGCCAGCAGGCCGGGACAGGGGGCGAACTATGGCTACACCTTC,CASRPGQGANYGYTF
TRBD2,TRBJ2-7,-,TRBV11-2,TGTGCCAGCAGCTTAGCGAGGACTAGCGGTTACGAGCAGTACTTC,CASSLARTSGYEQYF
-,TRBJ2-2,-,TRBV9,TGTGCCAGCAGCGTTTTCGCCGGGGAGCTGTTTTTT,CASSVFAGELFF
-,TRBJ1-6,-,TRBV2,TGTGCCAGCAGTGATTTCCCCCAGGATTCACCCCTCCACTTT,CASSDFPQDSPLHF
TRBD1,TRBJ1-5,-,TRBV19,TGTGCCAGTAGTGCGCAAAAGACAGGGAATCAGCCCCAGCATTTT,CASSAQKTGNQPQHF
-,TRBJ2-3,-,TRBV19,TGTGCCAGTAGTATTGCGGGACGGAGTACAGATACGCAGTATTTT,CASSIAGRSTDTQYF
TRBD1,TRBJ1-2,-,TRBV27,TGTGCCAGCAGACAGGGGACGACCTCCTACAACTATGGCTACACCTTC,CASRQGTTSYNYGYTF
TRBD1,TRBJ1-2,-,TRBV5-4,TGTGCCGCCGGGACAGGGGGCGATGGCTACACCTTC,CAAGTGGDGYTF
-,TRBJ2-3,-,TRBV5-1,TGCGCCAGCAGCGTCCCTCAGGGCACAGATACGCAGTATTTT,CASSVPQGTDTQYF
-,TRBJ2-1,-,TRBV11-2,TGTGCCAGCAGCTATTTGGCGGGCGTCTACAATGAGCAGTTCTTC,CASSYLAGVYNEQFF
-,TRBJ2-3,once,TRBV19,TGTGCCAGTAGTACCCAGGGGACTACCTTCACGCAGTATTTT,CASSTQGTTFTQYF
-,TRBJ1-2,once,TRBV19,TGTGCCAGTAGTAACCCCTGGGACTCATATTATGGCTACACCTTC,CASSNPWDSYYGYTF
-,TRBJ1-2,-,TRBV7-2,TGTGCCAGCAGCCCAGGGATCTATGGCTACACCTTC,CASSPGIYGYTF
-,TRBJ1-2,-,TRBV4-3,TGCGCCAGCAGCCAAAACTCAGCGTTTGGTGGCTACACCTTC,CASSQNSAFGGYTF
TRBD1,TRBJ1-6,-,TRBV30,TGTGCCTGGAGCAGGGGGCTGGATAATTCACCCCTCCACTTT,CAWSRGLDNSPLHF
-,TRBJ2-1,-,TRBV13,TGTGCCAGCAGCTTAGTAACGTCCCGGGGTAGGTCCTACAATGAGCAGTTCTTC,CASSLVTSRGRSYNEQFF
-,TRBJ1-3,once,TRBV5-1,TGCGCCAGCAGCTTGGGGGCCCAAAACTCTGGAAACACCATATATTTT,CASSLGAQNSGNTIYF
TRBD1,TRBJ2-7,-,TRBV5-1,TGCGCCAGCAGCTTGGCCGGTCCGGGACAGGGTTACGAGCAGTACTTC,CASSLAGPGQGYEQYF
TRBD2,TRBJ2-7,-,TRBV6-6,TGTGCCAGCAGTTACTCCCCTAGCGGGGGCTATCGCGAGCAGTACTTC,CASSYSPSGGYREQYF
-,TRBJ1-2,-,TRBV9,TGTGCCAGCAGCGTAGGGCAGGCGAACTATGGCTACACCTTC,CASSVGQANYGYTF
-,TRBJ2-7,-,TRBV7-6,TGTGCCACCGCACAGGGTTTGTCCTACGAGCAGTACTTC,CATAQGLSYEQYF
TRBD2,TRBJ2-5,-,TRBV9,TGTGCCAGCAGCGTAGTGGGAGGGGCGGAGACCCAGTACTTC,CASSVVGGAETQYF
TRBD1,TRBJ2-7,-,TRBV19,TGTGCCAGCTCCGGGACAGGGGCCTACGAGCAGTACTTC,CASSGTGAYEQYF
TRBD1,TRBJ2-7,-,TRBV7-2,TGTGCCAGCAGCTTCCCGGGGACAGCGAAGCAGTACTTC,CASSFPGTAKQYF
-,TRBJ2-7,few,TRBV11-2,TGTGCCAGCAGTACAATGCCCGACGAGCAGTACTTC,CASSTMPDEQYF
-,TRBJ1-2,-,TRBV5-1,TGCGCCAGCAGCTTGGGGCAGGGTTCCTATGGCTACACCTTC,CASSLGQGSYGYTF